This T cell receptor beta chain derives from a study of cytomegalovirus exposure and HLA in healthy donors. The overall study: For the roughly 400 genotyped donors, about 81% fell within the Caucasian-associated ancestry cluster.

The CDR3 has 18 residues. J lost 2 bases, V lost 5 bases, and 15 bases had no gene match. In germline, CDR1 is MDHEN, CDR2 SYDVKM. 60 Vbeta and 13 Jbeta primers were used in PCR. Libraries were prepared by immunoSEQ multiplex PCR; TCRdb keeps only in-frame clonotypes and omits some of them. The sample lists about 170,000 clones, about 79% occurring once. This clone was seen a handful of times. The rearrangement links TRBV28 to TRBJ2-3; TRBD2 aligns across 8 bases. The specimen was PBMCs. This receptor was taken from a female donor in good health and CMV-seronegative. CDR3 loop: CASSPLKGSGRTTDTQYF. CDR3 coding DNA: TGTGCCAGCAGTCCCCTGAAAGGCAGCGGGAGAACCACAGATACGCAGTATTTT.